This TCR beta chain was sequenced for a study of radiotherapy plus CTLA-4 blockade in lung cancer. General study points: Blood TCR clones of tumor origin expanded after radiotherapy plus ipilimumab.

Some clones are missing from TCRdb's copy, which holds only in-frame ones; the method was immunoSEQ multiplex PCR. The sample consists of 50,000 to 65,000 clones, about four fifths of them appearing once. This clone has a single count. Its antigen is as yet unknown. The CDR3 consists of 13 residues. Trimming cost V 3 bases and J 5 bases, with 10 bases left between them. Germline values: CDR1 LNHDA, CDR2 SQIVND (reference sequence). Sequencing used peripheral blood, obtained from a patient treated with radiotherapy plus ipilimumab. V is TRBV19 and J is TRBJ2-5, with a weak D call TRBD1 (5 bases). This TCR was recovered from a human donor with non-small cell lung cancer who had a complete response to radiotherapy plus ipilimumab. This chain's CDR3 is CASSMEGAETQYF. For the CDR3, the DNA is TGTGCCAGTAGTATGGAAGGGGCGGAGACCCAGTACTTC. Together with reference TRBV19 and TRBJ2-5, the CDR3 gives the full variable domain: DGGITQSPKYLFRKEGQNVTLSCEQNLNHDAMYWYRQDPGQGLRLIYYSQIVNDFQKGDIAEGYSVSREKKESFPLTVTSAQKNPTAFYLCASSMEGAETQYFGPGTRLLVL.